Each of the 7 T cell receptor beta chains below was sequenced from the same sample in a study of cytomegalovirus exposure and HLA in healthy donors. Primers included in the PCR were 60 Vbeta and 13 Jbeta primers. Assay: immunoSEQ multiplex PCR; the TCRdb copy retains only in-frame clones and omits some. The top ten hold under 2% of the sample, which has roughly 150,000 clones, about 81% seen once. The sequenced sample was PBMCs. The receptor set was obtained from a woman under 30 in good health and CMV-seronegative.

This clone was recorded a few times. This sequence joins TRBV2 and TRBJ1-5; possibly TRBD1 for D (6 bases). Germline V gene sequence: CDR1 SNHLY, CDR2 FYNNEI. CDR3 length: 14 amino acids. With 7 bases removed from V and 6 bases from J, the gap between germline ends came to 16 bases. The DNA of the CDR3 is TGTGCCAGCACAGTGGCAGGGGTGGGTCAGCCCCAGCATTTT. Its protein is CASTVAGVGQPQHF.

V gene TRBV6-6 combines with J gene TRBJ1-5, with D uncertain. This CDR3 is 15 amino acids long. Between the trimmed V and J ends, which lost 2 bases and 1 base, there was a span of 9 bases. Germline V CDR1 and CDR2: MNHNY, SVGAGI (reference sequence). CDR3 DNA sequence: TGTGCCAGCAGTTACGTCCCTGTGAGCAATCAGCCCCAGCATTTT. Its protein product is CASSYVPVSNQPQHF.

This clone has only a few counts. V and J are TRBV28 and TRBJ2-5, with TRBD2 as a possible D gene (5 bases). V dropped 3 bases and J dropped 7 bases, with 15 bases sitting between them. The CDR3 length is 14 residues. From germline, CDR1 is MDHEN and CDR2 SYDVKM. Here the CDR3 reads CASSFLGSQRTQYF. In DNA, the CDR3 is TGTGCCAGCAGTTTTTTGGGGAGCCAGAGGACCCAGTACTTC.

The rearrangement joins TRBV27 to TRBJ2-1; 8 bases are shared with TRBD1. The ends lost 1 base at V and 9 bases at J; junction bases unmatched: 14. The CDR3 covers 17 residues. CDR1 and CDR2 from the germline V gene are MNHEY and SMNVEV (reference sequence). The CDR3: CASSLFPPWTGYGEQFF. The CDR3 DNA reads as TGTGCCAGCAGTTTATTTCCCCCCTGGACAGGGTATGGTGAGCAGTTCTTC.

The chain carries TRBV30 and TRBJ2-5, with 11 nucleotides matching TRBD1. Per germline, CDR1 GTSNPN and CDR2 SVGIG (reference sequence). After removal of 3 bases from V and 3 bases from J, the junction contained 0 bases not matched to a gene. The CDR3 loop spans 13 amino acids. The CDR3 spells CAWRGQGEETQYF. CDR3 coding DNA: TGTGCCTGGAGGGGACAGGGGGAAGAGACCCAGTACTTC. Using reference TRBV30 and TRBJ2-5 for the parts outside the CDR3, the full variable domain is SQTIHQWPATLVQPVGSPLSLECTVEGTSNPNLYWYRQAAGRGLQLLFYSVGIGQISSEVPQNLSASRPQDRQFILSSKKLLLSDSGFYLCAWRGQGEETQYFGPGTRLLVL.

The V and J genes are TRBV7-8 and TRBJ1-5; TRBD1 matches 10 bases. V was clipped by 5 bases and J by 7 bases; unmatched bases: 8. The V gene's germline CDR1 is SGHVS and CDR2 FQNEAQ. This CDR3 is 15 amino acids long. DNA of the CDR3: TGTGCCAGCAGCACGCCCGGGACAGGGGCCCAGCCCCAGCATTTT. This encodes CASSTPGTGAQPQHF.

CDR3 in DNA: TGTGCCAGCAGCCCGGCCGGGACAGGGTCACGCGAGCAGTACTTC. Its translation: CASSPAGTGSREQYF. The gene calls are TRBV5-5 and TRBJ2-7, with 9 bases matching TRBD1. CDR3 length: 15 amino acids. V shed 4 bases and J 6 bases; nucleotides not matched to a gene: 11. Germline CDR1 SGHKS, CDR2 YYEKEE (reference sequence).